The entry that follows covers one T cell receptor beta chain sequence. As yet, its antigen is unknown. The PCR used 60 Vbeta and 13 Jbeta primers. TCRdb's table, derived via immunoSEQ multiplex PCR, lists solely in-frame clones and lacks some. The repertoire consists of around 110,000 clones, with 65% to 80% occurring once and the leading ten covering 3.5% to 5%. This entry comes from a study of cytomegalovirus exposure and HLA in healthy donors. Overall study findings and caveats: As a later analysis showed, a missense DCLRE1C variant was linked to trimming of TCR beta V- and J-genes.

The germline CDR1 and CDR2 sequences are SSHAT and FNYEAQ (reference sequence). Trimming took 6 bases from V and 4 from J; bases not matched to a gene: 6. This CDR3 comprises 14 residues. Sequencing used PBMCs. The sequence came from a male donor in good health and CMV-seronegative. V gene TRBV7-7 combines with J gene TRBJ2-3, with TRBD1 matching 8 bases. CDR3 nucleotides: TGTGCCAGCAGTCCGGACAGGGCTTCAGATACGCAGTATTTT. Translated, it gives CASSPDRASDTQYF.